This T cell receptor (beta chain) stems from a study of cytomegalovirus exposure and HLA in healthy donors. Study results and caveats: The authors enumerated some 160 TCR beta chains as linked to cytomegalovirus. In a later analysis, parvovirus B19, influenza, CMV and Epstein-Barr virus appeared linked to several top co-occurrence clusters. Later analysis revealed greater clonal expansion in HLA-associated TCR beta chains than in equally common others. The authors considered a cluster of highly shared sequence variants likely to be a sequencing artifact.

This CDR3 contains 20 residues. CDR1 and CDR2 from the germline V gene are SGHKS and YYEKEE (reference sequence). J was trimmed by 0 bases and V by 6 bases; bases with no gene match: 19. PCR employed 60 Vbeta and 13 Jbeta primers. Repertoires were generated with immunoSEQ multiplex PCR, while TCRdb's copy carries only in-frame clones and drops some. The repertoire consists of about 160,000 clones, with 60% to 80% occurring once and the leading ten covering 1.2% to 1.5%. Details on this clone: Its cognate antigen is unknown.

The receptor was isolated from a man aged 60 to 75 in good health and CMV-seronegative. The source material was PBMCs. The genes are TRBV5-5 and TRBJ2-1; 9 positions agree with TRBD2. The CDR3 DNA sequence: TGTGCCAGCAACCGAGCCGGGACTAGCCAAATCCTGAGCTCCTACAATGAGCAGTTCTTC. Protein sequence: CASNRAGTSQILSSYNEQFF.